These T cell receptor beta chains were read from a single sample in a study of CD8 T cells in Susac syndrome. TCRdb recomputed calls from the immunoSEQ multiplex PCR reads with MiXCR, one row per CDR3 protein. In the table there are about 80,000 distinct CDR3 sequences, 94% of which are singletons. The sample consisted of CD8+ T cells from PBMCs. These receptors all come from a human donor in good health. Each CDR3 is given with its conserved first and last residue. D genes are given only for firm matches. Size is stated for part of the rows, as once, few or many counts, or as a class when the clone is expanded.

v_gene,j_gene,abundance,d_gene,CDR3nt,CDR3aa
TRBV29-1,TRBJ2-1,.,.,TGCAGCGTGTCCTCGCGGGGTGGCAATGAGCAGTTCTTC,CSVSSRGGNEQFF
TRBV12-3/TRBV12-4,TRBJ2-7,.,TRBD1,TGTGCCAGCAGTTTCGGGACAGGAGGCCGTACCTACGAGCAGTACTTC,CASSFGTGGRTYEQYF
TRBV7-9,TRBJ2-7,.,.,TGTGCCAGCAGCTACAAGGGCCGATCGGGGTCCTACGAGCAGTACTTC,CASSYKGRSGSYEQYF
TRBV7-6,TRBJ1-2,.,.,TGTGCCAGCAGCTTAGAGGCTTACCGGGACATCGGCTACACCTTC,CASSLEAYRDIGYTF
TRBV18,TRBJ2-3,once,.,TGTGCCAGCTCACCAAATCCCACAGATACGCAGTATTTT,CASSPNPTDTQYF
TRBV6-1,TRBJ1-6,.,.,TGTGCCAGCAGGGGACACCGGCAGGACTATAATTCACCCCTCCACTTT,CASRGHRQDYNSPLHF
TRBV24-1,TRBJ2-5,.,TRBD2,TGTGCCACCAGTGCTAGCGGGATTCAAGAGACCCAGTACTTC,CATSASGIQETQYF
TRBV28,TRBJ2-1,.,TRBD2,TGTGCCAGCAGGGGGGTGGTATTAGCGGGAATAGAGAACAATGAGCAGTTCTTC,CASRGVVLAGIENNEQFF
TRBV6-5,TRBJ2-1,.,TRBD1,TGTGCCAGCAGTTACTCGTGGGACAGCTACAATGAGCAGTTCTTC,CASSYSWDSYNEQFF
TRBV6-5,TRBJ2-3,.,TRBD1,TGTGCCAGCAGTTACGGGGTACAGGGGTACACAGATACGCAGTATTTT,CASSYGVQGYTDTQYF
TRBV7-8,TRBJ2-1,.,.,TGTGCCAGCAGCTTAGGGAGTGGGTCCTACAATGAGCAGTTCTTC,CASSLGSGSYNEQFF
TRBV6-2/TRBV6-3,TRBJ2-7,.,.,TGTGCCAGCAGTTACTCCCAGTTACCCCGGGACTTC,CASSYSQLPRDF
TRBV7-6,TRBJ2-1,.,TRBD2,TGTGCCAGCAGCCCTAGCGGGGGGGCGGGCAATGAGCAGTTCTTC,CASSPSGGAGNEQFF
TRBV6-5,TRBJ2-3,.,.,TGTGCCAGCAGTTCCAACCCGGGGGTTGTAGGAGATACGCAGTATTTT,CASSSNPGVVGDTQYF
TRBV19,TRBJ1-1,.,.,TGTGCCAGTAGCTACAGGGCCGTGAACACTGAAGCTTTCTTT,CASSYRAVNTEAFF
TRBV27,TRBJ2-2,.,.,TGTGCCAGCACCCCGGGGAGATTAACCGGGGAGCTGTTTTTT,CASTPGRLTGELFF
TRBV9,TRBJ2-1,.,TRBD2,TGTGCCAGCAGCGTAGGGCTAGCGGGAGGTATCGAGACCGATGAGCAGTTCTTC,CASSVGLAGGIETDEQFF
TRBV7-3,TRBJ2-1,.,.,TGTGCCAGCGCCGGTGGGGGCCTGGGAAATGAGCAGTTCTTC,CASAGGGLGNEQFF
TRBV4-3,TRBJ1-1,.,.,TGCGCCAGCAGCCAACAGAGCAACACTGAAGCTTTCTTT,CASSQQSNTEAFF
TRBV27,TRBJ1-2,once,TRBD1,TGTGCCAGCAGTTTGTCGACAGGGGGCTATGGCTACACCTTC,CASSLSTGGYGYTF
TRBV12-3/TRBV12-4,TRBJ2-5,.,TRBD2,TGTGCCAGCGGGACTAGCGGAAATAAAGAGACCCAGTACTTC,CASGTSGNKETQYF
TRBV15,TRBJ2-3,.,TRBD2,TGTGCCACCAGCAGAGAGGGACTAGCGGCCGGCACAGATACGCAGTATTTT,CATSREGLAAGTDTQYF
TRBV7-9,TRBJ1-2,.,.,TGTTTCGGACAGATTTCAAACTATGGCTACACCTTC,CFGQISNYGYTF
TRBV12-3/TRBV12-4,TRBJ2-1,.,.,TGTGCCAGCAGTTGGGGGGACAATGAGCAGTTCTTC,CASSWGDNEQFF
TRBV4-3,TRBJ2-2,.,.,TGCGCCAGCAGCCAAGATAGGGCGGGGACCGGGGAGCTGTTTTTT,CASSQDRAGTGELFF
TRBV5-6,TRBJ1-1,.,.,TGTGCCAGCAGCTTGTTAGTGGGGAACACTGAAGCTTTCTTT,CASSLLVGNTEAFF
TRBV3-1,TRBJ2-1,.,.,TGTGCCAGCAGCCAGGGCGGGGGCCACTACAATGAGCAGTTCTTC,CASSQGGGHYNEQFF
TRBV7-2,TRBJ2-1,.,.,TGTGCCAGCAGCTCGGAGACCGGGGAGCAGTTCTTC,CASSSETGEQFF
TRBV7-9,TRBJ1-1,.,.,TGTGCCAGCAGCTCCCCCTTGTCCACTGAAGCTTTCTTT,CASSSPLSTEAFF
TRBV4-1,TRBJ2-5,.,.,TGCGCCAGTTCGATAAGCGGTATCGCTGAGGGGACCCAGTACTTC,CASSISGIAEGTQYF